A single sample gave rise to the 15 T cell receptor beta chains below, sequenced in a study of blood T cell repertoires in COVID-19. Repertoires were generated with immunoSEQ multiplex PCR, while TCRdb's copy carries only in-frame clones and drops some. The sample shows 200,000 to 250,000 clones, more than 75% of them seen only once. Sequenced input: peripheral blood. Receptors were obtained from a man older than 75 with acute or convalescent COVID-19.

V and J are TRBV18 and TRBJ2-3, with TRBD1 identical over 11 bases. V lost 5 bases, J lost 5 bases, and 3 bases stayed unmatched. Germline lookup yields CDR1 KGHSH and CDR2 LQKENI. The CDR3 is 14 residues long. The CDR3 spells CASSGQGAEDTQYF. Written as DNA, the CDR3 is TGTGCCAGCTCAGGACAGGGGGCGGAAGATACGCAGTATTTT. Combining the CDR3 with reference TRBV18 and TRBJ2-3 gives the whole variable domain NAGVMQNPRHLVRRRGQEARLRCSPMKGHSHVYWYRQLPEEGLKFMVYLQKENIIDESGMPKERFSAEFPKEGPSILRIQQVVRGDSAAYFCASSGQGAEDTQYFGPGTRLTVL.

V usage is TRBV6-5 and J usage is TRBJ1-2, with a weak D call TRBD1 (6 bases). Germline V lookup: CDR1 MNHEY, CDR2 SVGAGI. V was clipped by 5 bases and J by 8 bases, with 15 bases between them. CDR3 size: 13 residues. CDR3 DNA: TGTGCCAGCAGTACCAGGGGAATGGCGGGCTACACCTTC. It is translated as CASSTRGMAGYTF.

The V and J genes are TRBV12-3 or TRBV12-4 and TRBJ1-5; D gene uncertain. Trimming shortened V by 5 bases and J by 4 bases, and 9 bases separated the two germline ends. This CDR3 is built from 13 residues. CDR3 loop: CASSVSENQPQHF. In DNA form, the CDR3 reads TGTGCCAGCAGTGTCTCTGAGAATCAGCCCCAGCATTTT.

This clone was recorded only once. Other DNA sequences of this sample code for an identical CDR3. The gene calls are TRBV5-1 and TRBJ2-1; tentative D call: TRBD2 (5 bases). This CDR3 has 15 amino acids. Germline CDR1 reads SGHRS; CDR2 reads YFSETQ. V lost 0 bases and J 0 bases, leaving 7 bases between the germline ends. The DNA of the CDR3 is TGCGCCAGCAGCTTGGGAGGGAGCTCCTACAATGAGCAGTTCTTC. This translates into CASSLGGSSYNEQFF.

This clone was observed a few times. The chain combines TRBV29-1 with TRBJ2-1; the match to TRBD1 covers 10 bases. The V and J ends lost 7 bases and 12 bases, in that order; junction bases with no gene match: 12. The CDR3 consists of 13 residues. From germline, CDR1 is SQVTM and CDR2 ANQGSEA. Here the CDR3 reads CSAAGSTGGGQFF. The DNA of the CDR3 is TGCAGCGCCGCGGGCTCGACAGGGGGCGGGCAGTTCTTC.

The CDR3 sequence is CASRVGTGLGGTQYF. In nucleotides, the CDR3 is TGTGCCAGCAGGGTCGGGACAGGATTAGGAGGTACGCAGTATTTT. This rearrangement joins TRBV6-5 to TRBJ2-3; TRBD1 aligns across 8 bases. Unmatched junction bases numbered 13, after V lost 6 bases and J lost 8 bases. From germline, CDR1 is MNHEY and CDR2 SVGAGI. CDR3 length: 15 amino acids.

A few counts support this clone. V is TRBV7-9 and J is TRBJ1-2; D remains unclear. The germline gives CDR1 SEHNR, CDR2 FQNEAQ (reference sequence). This CDR3 is 14 amino acids long. V was pared by 1 base and J by 2 bases, with 8 bases between. CDR3 protein: CASSLGTGNYGYTF. CDR3 nucleotides: TGTGCCAGCAGCTTAGGGACGGGAAACTATGGCTACACCTTC.

The chain employs TRBV7-8 and TRBJ2-3; 9 nucleotides match TRBD2. The germline gives CDR1 SGHVS, CDR2 FQNEAQ. The ends lost 5 bases at V and 2 bases at J; junction bases unmatched: 5. The CDR3 has 15 residues. As DNA, the CDR3 is TGTGCCAGCAGCCCGACTAGCGGTACCACAGATACGCAGTATTTT. Amino acids: CASSPTSGTTDTQYF.

This clone was detected once. The chain combines TRBV3-1 (or the pseudogene TRBV3-2) with TRBJ2-3, with TRBD1 matching 9 bases. Losses at the gene ends were 4 bases for V and 1 base for J; bases not matched to a gene: 3. The germline gives CDR1 LGHDT, CDR2 YNNKEL (reference sequence). This CDR3 has 15 residues. The CDR3 DNA sequence: TGTGCCAGCAGCCCACGGACAGGGGGCACAGATACGCAGTATTTT. Translating gives CASSPRTGGTDTQYF.

The chain has TRBV7-2 and TRBJ2-1; 13 bases map to TRBD2. Germline V gene sequence: CDR1 SGHTA, CDR2 FQGNSA. V lost 5 bases and J lost 9; bases outside the gene matches: 4. The CDR3 consists of 14 residues. The CDR3 here is CASSLGLAGVEQFF. In DNA form, the CDR3 reads TGTGCCAGCAGCCTCGGACTAGCGGGAGTTGAGCAGTTCTTC.

The chain uses TRBV6-1 and TRBJ2-7, with D possibly being TRBD1 (6 bases). CDR3 size: 14 residues. V was clipped by 9 bases and J by 0 bases, with 15 bases between them. Germline-derived CDR1 and CDR2 are MNHNS and SASEGT. Written as DNA, the CDR3 is TGTGCCAGTCGACAGGATCGTAGCTCCTACGAGCAGTACGTC. This codes for CASRQDRSSYEQYV.

V and J are TRBV6-1 and TRBJ2-5; weak D call: TRBD2 (5 bases). The V end was cut by 1 base, the J end by 4 bases, with 7 bases between. Germline CDR1 is MNHNS and CDR2 is SASEGT. This CDR3 region has 13 residues. This CDR3 reads CASSEERGETQYF. The DNA of the CDR3 is TGTGCCAGCAGTGAAGAACGGGGAGAGACCCAGTACTTC.

CDR3: CASSQAPQGNYGYTF. CDR3 in DNA: TGCGCCAGCAGCCAAGCCCCACAGGGGAACTATGGCTACACCTTC. The chain recombines TRBV4-1 with TRBJ1-2, with 7 bases identical to TRBD1. The CDR3 has 15 residues. V was pared by 1 base and J by 2 bases, with 4 bases of the junction left unmatched. Germline CDR1 is MGHRA and CDR2 is YSYEKL.

The rearrangement joins TRBV7-2 to TRBJ1-2, with 12 bases identical to TRBD1. CDR3 length: 15 amino acids. The junction had 9 bases not matched to a gene; V was cut back by 5 bases and J by 8 bases. CDR1 and CDR2 (germline): SGHTA, FQGNSA. In DNA, the CDR3 is TGTGCCAGCAGCGGCCGGGACAGGGGGCCTTCCGGCTACACCTTC. This translates into CASSGRDRGPSGYTF.

This rearrangement joins TRBV6-5 to TRBJ2-7; TRBD2 agrees at 10 bases. Germline CDR1 reads MNHEY; CDR2 reads SVGAGI. The CDR3 is 15 residues long. Trimming took 6 bases from V and 7 from J; bases not matched to a gene: 12. For the CDR3, the DNA is TGTGCCAGCAGACGGGCTAGCGGGGGCCCGGCTGAGCAGTACTTC. It codes for CASRRASGGPAEQYF.